The 7 T cell receptor beta chains reported below all come from one sample, sequenced in a study of blood T cell repertoires in COVID-19. Sequencing was performed with immunoSEQ multiplex PCR; in TCRdb, only in-frame clones are kept and a portion is missing. The table records 490,000 or so clones, around nine tenths of them present only once. Sequencing used PBMCs or T cells enriched from blood (not recorded which). The receptor source for this set is an older woman who had recovered from COVID-19.

The J gene is TRBJ1-3, the V gene TRBV12-5; TRBD1 might be the D (6 bases). Germline CDR1 and CDR2: LGHNT and FRNRAP. This CDR3 spans 13 amino acids. The CDR3 region has the DNA TGTGCCACAGGGACCTACTCTGGAAACACCATATATTTT. Amino acid sequence: CATGTYSGNTIYF.

The J gene is TRBJ2-7, the V gene TRBV6-5, with 10 bases matching TRBD1. The germline V gene has CDR1 MNHEY and CDR2 SVGAGI. V dropped 6 bases and J dropped 2; count of bases not matched to a gene: 4. The CDR3 contains 14 residues. In DNA, the CDR3 is TGTGCCAGCAGCTGGGGGACAGGGGCCTACGAGCAGTACTTC. Translation gives CASSWGTGAYEQYF.

The chain uses TRBV6-1 and TRBJ2-1; TRBD2 might be the D (6 bases). The germline V gene encodes CDR1 MNHNS and CDR2 SASEGT. This CDR3 contains 15 residues. Trimming removed 3 bases at V and 6 bases at J, with 15 bases between. CDR3 amino acids: CASSEIGLGGNEQFF. The CDR3 DNA reads as TGTGCCAGCAGTGAGATAGGACTGGGGGGCAATGAGCAGTTCTTC.

The rearrangement uses TRBV5-1 and TRBJ1-5, with D perhaps matching TRBD1 (5 bases). The CDR3 extends over 15 amino acids. Germline V gene sequence: CDR1 SGHRS, CDR2 YFSETQ. The V and J ends lost 0 bases and 5 bases respectively, with 12 bases between them. The CDR3 spells CASSLEGWRDQPQHF. DNA for the CDR3: TGCGCCAGCAGCTTGGAGGGGTGGAGGGATCAGCCCCAGCATTTT.

The chain has TRBV13 and TRBJ2-7; 12 nucleotides match TRBD2. CDR3 length equals 15 residues. The V and J ends lost 3 bases and 7 bases, in that order; junction bases with no gene match: 7. Germline V gene data show CDR1 as PRHDT and CDR2 as FYEKMQ (reference sequence). The CDR3 coding sequence is TGTGCCAGCAGCTTCCTAGCGGGGGGGCTGTATGAGCAGTACGTC. Translated, it gives CASSFLAGGLYEQYV.

The chain is built from TRBV29-1 and TRBJ2-6; 7 nucleotides match TRBD1. CDR3 length: 16 residues. J was trimmed by 0 bases and V by 5 bases; bases with no gene match: 7. CDR1 is SQVTM and CDR2 is ANQGSEA in the germline V gene. CDR3 in amino acids: CSVKVQGSSGANVLTF. For the CDR3, the DNA is TGCAGCGTTAAGGTACAGGGGAGCTCTGGGGCCAACGTCCTGACTTTC.

This clone occurred once. CDR3 in DNA: TGCGCCAGCACCAAAGTGAGCGACACTGAAGCTTTCTTT. Its protein product is CASTKVSDTEAFF. J is TRBJ1-1 and V is TRBV4-1; D remains ambiguous. Germline V lookup: CDR1 MGHRA, CDR2 YSYEKL. The CDR3 is 13 residues long. V lost 7 bases and J lost 3, with 12 bases in between.